A selection of T cell receptor beta chains follows, all from one sample in a study of blood T cell repertoires in COVID-19. The assay was immunoSEQ multiplex PCR, and TCRdb's table has in-frame clones only and misses some. The repertoire holds about 190,000 clones, with more than 70% as singletons. The sequencing input was peripheral blood. Source of these receptors: a woman aged 80 or over with active or convalescent COVID-19. Both conserved end residues are part of each CDR3. A D gene is named only where the DNA matches it firmly. Clone size is shown for a subset of rows, as once, few, many or a class of expanded clone.

J: TRBJ1-4; V: TRBV3-1/TRBV3-2; size: -; D: TRBD1; DNA: TGTGCCAGCAGCGGGGGGACAGGGGGTGAAAAACTGTTTTTT; CDR3: CASSGGTGGEKLFF
J: TRBJ2-1; V: TRBV9; size: many; D: -; DNA: TGTGCCAGCAGCGCCTCCTCCTACAATGAGCAGTTCTTC; CDR3: CASSASSYNEQFF
J: TRBJ1-4; V: TRBV11-2; size: -; D: -; DNA: TGTGCCAGCAGCTTAGATTCGGGGTTTGTAAATGAAAAACTGTTTTTT; CDR3: CASSLDSGFVNEKLFF
J: TRBJ2-3; V: TRBV5-4; size: many; D: -; DNA: TGTGCCAGCAGCTTCGCAGAACCTAGCACAGATACGCAGTATTTT; CDR3: CASSFAEPSTDTQYF
J: TRBJ2-7; V: TRBV6-5; size: -; D: TRBD2; DNA: TGTGCCAGCGGGGCTAGCGGGGTAGGCGAGCAGTACTTC; CDR3: CASGASGVGEQYF
J: TRBJ2-7; V: TRBV9; size: few; D: -; DNA: TGTGCCAGCAGCCCCGGACAGCGACGGGGCGAGCAGTACTTC; CDR3: CASSPGQRRGEQYF
J: TRBJ1-5; V: TRBV2; size: -; D: -; DNA: TGTGCCAGCAGCGGACCAGGGCTCAATCAGCCCCAGCATTTT; CDR3: CASSGPGLNQPQHF
J: TRBJ2-6; V: TRBV27; size: -; D: TRBD1; DNA: TGTGCCAGCAGTTCCCCCCGCCGACAGGGATTATCTGGGGCCAACGTCCTGACTTTC; CDR3: CASSSPRRQGLSGANVLTF
J: TRBJ2-7; V: TRBV24-1; size: -; D: -; DNA: TGTGCCACCAGTGCCGACAGGAATGTCTACGAGCAGTACTTC; CDR3: CATSADRNVYEQYF
J: TRBJ2-5; V: TRBV18; size: -; D: TRBD1; DNA: TGTGCCAGCTCACCGGCCGGGACAGGCACAGGGACCCAGTACTTC; CDR3: CASSPAGTGTGTQYF
J: TRBJ2-7; V: TRBV6-1; size: -; D: -; DNA: TGTGCCAGCAGTGACAGGGATTACGAGCAGTACTTC; CDR3: CASSDRDYEQYF
J: TRBJ2-5; V: TRBV27; size: few; D: TRBD1; DNA: TGTGCCAGCTCATATTTTCCTGGACAGGGGGTCCAAGAGACCCAGTACTTC; CDR3: CASSYFPGQGVQETQYF
J: TRBJ1-5; V: TRBV10-1; size: -; D: -; DNA: TGCGCCAGCAGTGTTTTCGTTGGCAATCAGCCCCAGCATTTT; CDR3: CASSVFVGNQPQHF
J: TRBJ2-1; V: TRBV10-3; size: few; D: TRBD2; DNA: TGTGCCATCAGTGACTCAACTAGCGGGGGGTACAATGAGCAGTTCTTC; CDR3: CAISDSTSGGYNEQFF
J: TRBJ1-2; V: TRBV7-9; size: -; D: -; DNA: TGTGCCAGCAGCTTTAGGCAGACTTTTAACTATGGCTACACCTTC; CDR3: CASSFRQTFNYGYTF
J: TRBJ2-1; V: TRBV6-1; size: -; D: TRBD1; DNA: TGTGCCAGCAGTGAGGGGACAGGGGGCTCCTACAATGAGCAGTTCTTC; CDR3: CASSEGTGGSYNEQFF
J: TRBJ2-5; V: TRBV5-1; size: many; D: TRBD2; DNA: TGCGCCAGCAGCTTTCTAGCGGGGGGTAACGTAGGGACCCAGTACTTC; CDR3: CASSFLAGGNVGTQYF
J: TRBJ2-3; V: TRBV6-6; size: -; D: TRBD2; DNA: TGTGCCAGCAGTTCGACTAGCAGATCCACAGATACGCAGTATTTT; CDR3: CASSSTSRSTDTQYF
J: TRBJ2-7; V: TRBV15; size: -; D: TRBD2; DNA: TGTGCCACCAGACAGCGGGGGAGCTCCTACGAGCAGTACTTC; CDR3: CATRQRGSSYEQYF
J: TRBJ2-5; V: TRBV5-4; size: -; D: TRBD1; DNA: TGTGCCAGCAGCTTGGAAGGTCGGACAGGGGGCAAAGAGACCCAGTACTTC; CDR3: CASSLEGRTGGKETQYF
J: TRBJ1-1; V: TRBV18; size: -; D: -; DNA: TGTGCCAGCTCACCGACAACCTTATTCACTGAAGCTTTCTTT; CDR3: CASSPTTLFTEAFF
J: TRBJ2-7; V: TRBV4-1; size: -; D: TRBD2; DNA: TGCGCCAGCAGCCAGGCTAGCGGGTCCTACGAGCAGTACTTC; CDR3: CASSQASGSYEQYF
J: TRBJ2-5; V: TRBV2; size: -; D: -; DNA: TGTGCCAGCAGCCCGGGAAGAGAGACCCAGTACTTC; CDR3: CASSPGRETQYF
J: TRBJ1-2; V: TRBV6-5; size: -; D: -; DNA: TGTGCCAGCAGGGTACAGGGCAAATGGGACGGCTACACCTTC; CDR3: CASRVQGKWDGYTF
J: TRBJ2-3; V: TRBV10-1; size: -; D: TRBD2; DNA: TGCGCCAGCAGTGAGTCTTTAGCGGGGGGCACAGATACGCAGTATTTT; CDR3: CASSESLAGGTDTQYF
J: TRBJ1-4; V: TRBV7-2; size: -; D: TRBD1; DNA: TGTGCCAGCAGCGACAGGGGGCGGGTTGAAAAACTGTTTTTT; CDR3: CASSDRGRVEKLFF
J: TRBJ1-1; V: TRBV30; size: -; D: -; DNA: TGTGCCTGGAGCCTCCGGGTGGTGTGGGCTGAAGCTTTCTTT; CDR3: CAWSLRVVWAEAFF
J: TRBJ2-1; V: TRBV9; size: -; D: -; DNA: TGTGCCAGCAGCGTACTAGCGAGGATCAATGAGCAGTTCTTC; CDR3: CASSVLARINEQFF
J: TRBJ1-2; V: TRBV10-3; size: -; D: -; DNA: TGTGCCGCCAGAGGGTCTTTAAACTATGGCTACACCTTC; CDR3: CAARGSLNYGYTF
J: TRBJ2-5; V: TRBV2; size: once; D: -; DNA: TGTGCCAGCAGTGCGTTGGCGGGGACAGAAGAGACCCAGTACTTC; CDR3: CASSALAGTEETQYF
J: TRBJ1-1; V: TRBV11-2; size: -; D: -; DNA: TGTGCCAGCAGCTTAGTGAGAACGTCCTCGGGCACTGAAGCTTTCTTT; CDR3: CASSLVRTSSGTEAFF
J: TRBJ2-7; V: TRBV28; size: -; D: TRBD1; DNA: TGTGCCAGCAGTCGGCCGGGACAGGGGGCCGAGCAGTACTTC; CDR3: CASSRPGQGAEQYF